This TCR beta chain was captured by sequencing in a study of blood T cell repertoires in COVID-19 (dated by TCRdb to the early 2020s). Study-level background: Collaborator samples came from the United States, Italy and Spain and covered acute and convalescent phases of COVID-19. The material from the prospective study consisted of cDNA or gDNA derived from T cells, B-cell-depleted T cells, or PBMCs. The dataset comprised deeply sampled blood TCRbeta repertoires from subjects exposed to, actively infected with, or recovered from COVID-19. The repertoires were released in a freely available public database intended as a resource for research on the immune response to SARS-CoV-2. Samples came from the ongoing ImmuneRACE study (first 160 participants) plus 1,254 subjects from 6 global collaborators. Sample metadata almost always included a de-identified subject ID, COVID-19 status, age in years and sex. Where HLA class I and class II types were available, the types were taken from metadata supplied by the sample provider, not from assay-based typing.

Concerning this clone itself: No antigen is known for it. Per-base quality was not reported, and no clone a single base away is much larger than it.

Whole blood was collected in K2EDTA tubes by collaborating institutions according to the institutions' own protocols. For TCRbeta analysis, collaborator samples were shipped as frozen whole blood, as isolated PBMCs, or as DNA extracted from either sample type. The immunoSEQ Assay, a bias-controlled multiplex PCR, was used to amplify TCRbeta CDR3 regions from genomic DNA. Per the original workflow: The number of nucleated cells in each sample was estimated by amplification of reference gene primers within the assay. Sequence reads were collapsed and filtered to measure the absolute abundance of every unique TCRbeta CDR3 rearrangement. For each sample, productive Simpson clonality was calculated as the square root of Simpson's diversity index across productive rearrangements. TCRdb took over this immuneACCESS table, retaining in-frame rearrangements with V and J assigned. Such tables are incomplete; in checked studies, under half of the missing clones stem from an unresolved V gene, and the remainder is unexplained. That table furnishes V, J and clone size, whereas the DNA furnished D and trimming. A total of under 300,000 clones appear in this sample, more than 75% of them only once. The ten most abundant clones make up roughly an eighth of the sample.

The study at large found these results: Clinical and demographic metadata were provided uncurated, with the amount varying by source and participant.

V drops 6 bases and J drops 1 base, leaving 9 bases in between. CDR1 and CDR2 (LNHDA, SQIVND) derive from the germline V gene (reference sequence). From the cysteine through the phenylalanine, the CDR3 covers 13 amino acids. Only the CDR3 DNA stays, 39 bases, in frame from base 1. This receptor chain uses TRBV19 and TRBJ1-1; the D gene cannot be resolved reliably. The material sequenced was peripheral blood. This sequence originates from a man aged 80 or over with acute or convalescent COVID-19. The DNA sequence is as follows: TGTGCCAGTAGGTCGCGAGGGAACACTGAAGCTTTCTTT. This yields the protein CASRSRGNTEAFF.